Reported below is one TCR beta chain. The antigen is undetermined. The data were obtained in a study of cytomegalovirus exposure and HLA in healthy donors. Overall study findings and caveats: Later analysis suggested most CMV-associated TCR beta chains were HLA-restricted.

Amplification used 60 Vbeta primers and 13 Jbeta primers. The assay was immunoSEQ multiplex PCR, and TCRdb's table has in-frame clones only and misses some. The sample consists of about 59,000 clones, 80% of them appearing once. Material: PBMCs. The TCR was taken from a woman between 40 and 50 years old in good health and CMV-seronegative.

CDR3 in amino acids: CASSLGDSGGPYEQYF. DNA for the CDR3: TGTGCCAGCAGCTTGGGAGATAGCGGGGGTCCCTACGAGCAGTACTTC. The J gene is TRBJ2-7, the V gene TRBV5-4, with 9 bases identical to TRBD2. Trimming took 0 bases from V and 2 from J; bases not matched to a gene: 6. Per the germline V gene, CDR1 is SGHNT and CDR2 is YYREEE (reference sequence). The CDR3 consists of 16 residues.